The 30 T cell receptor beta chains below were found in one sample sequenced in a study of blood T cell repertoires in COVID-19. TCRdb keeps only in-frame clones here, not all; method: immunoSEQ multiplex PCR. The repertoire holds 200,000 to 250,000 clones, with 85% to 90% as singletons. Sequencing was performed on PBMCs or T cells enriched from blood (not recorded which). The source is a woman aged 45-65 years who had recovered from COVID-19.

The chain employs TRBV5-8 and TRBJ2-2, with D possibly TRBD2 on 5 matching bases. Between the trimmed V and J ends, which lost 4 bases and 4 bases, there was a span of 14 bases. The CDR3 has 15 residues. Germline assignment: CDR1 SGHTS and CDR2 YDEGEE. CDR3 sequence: CASSPWPRGTGELFF. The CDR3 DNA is TGTGCCAGCAGCCCCTGGCCCCGGGGCACCGGGGAGCTGTTTTTT.

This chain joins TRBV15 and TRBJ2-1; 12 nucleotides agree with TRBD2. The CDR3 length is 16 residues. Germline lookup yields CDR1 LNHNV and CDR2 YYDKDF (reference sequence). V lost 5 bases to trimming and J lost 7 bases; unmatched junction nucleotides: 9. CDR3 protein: CATSLGLAGRENEQFF. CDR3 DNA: TGTGCCACCAGCTTAGGACTAGCGGGAAGAGAAAATGAGCAGTTCTTC.

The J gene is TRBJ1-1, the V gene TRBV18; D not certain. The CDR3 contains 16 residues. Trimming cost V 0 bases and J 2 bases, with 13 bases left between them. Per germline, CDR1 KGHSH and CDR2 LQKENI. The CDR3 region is CASSPPFTPINTEAFF. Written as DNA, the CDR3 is TGTGCCAGCTCACCACCGTTTACACCAATTAACACTGAAGCTTTCTTT.

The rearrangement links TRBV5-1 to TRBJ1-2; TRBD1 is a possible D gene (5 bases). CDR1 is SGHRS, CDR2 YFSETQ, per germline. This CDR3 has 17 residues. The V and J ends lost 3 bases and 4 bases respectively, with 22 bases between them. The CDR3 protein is CASSSSGDGGNIYGYTF. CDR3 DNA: TGCGCCAGCAGCTCGTCTGGGGACGGGGGAAATATCTATGGCTACACCTTC.

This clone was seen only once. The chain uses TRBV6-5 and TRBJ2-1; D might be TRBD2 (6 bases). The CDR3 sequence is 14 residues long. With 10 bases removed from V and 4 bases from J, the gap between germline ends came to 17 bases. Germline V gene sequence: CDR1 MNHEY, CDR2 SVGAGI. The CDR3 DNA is TGTGCCACCCAGCGGGCCCGTTCGTACAATGAGCAGTTCTTC. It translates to CATQRARSYNEQFF.

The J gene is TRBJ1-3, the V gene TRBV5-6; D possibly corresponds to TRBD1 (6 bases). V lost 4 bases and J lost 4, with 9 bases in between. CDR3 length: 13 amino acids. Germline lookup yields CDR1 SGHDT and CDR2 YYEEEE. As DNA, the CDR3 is TGTGCCAGCAGCGCCGGACAGGGAAACACCATATATTTT. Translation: CASSAGQGNTIYF. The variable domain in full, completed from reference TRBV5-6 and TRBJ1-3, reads DAGVTQSPTHLIKTRGQQVTLRCSPKSGHDTVSWYQQALGQGPQFIFQYYEEEERQRGNFPDRFSGHQFPNYSSELNVNALLLGDSALYLCASSAGQGNTIYFGEGSWLTVV.

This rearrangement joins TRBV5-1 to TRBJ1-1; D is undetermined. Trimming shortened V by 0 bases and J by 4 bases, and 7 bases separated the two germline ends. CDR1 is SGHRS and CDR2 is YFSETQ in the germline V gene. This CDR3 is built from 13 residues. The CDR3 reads CASSLVSRTEAFF. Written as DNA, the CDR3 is TGCGCCAGCAGCTTGGTGAGCCGCACTGAAGCTTTCTTT.

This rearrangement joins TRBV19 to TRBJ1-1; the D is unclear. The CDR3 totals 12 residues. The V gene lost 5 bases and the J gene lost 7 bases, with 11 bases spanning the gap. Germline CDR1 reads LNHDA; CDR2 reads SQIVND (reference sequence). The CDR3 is CASSPRSLEAFF. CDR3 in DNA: TGTGCCAGTAGTCCTCGTAGCCTTGAAGCTTTCTTT.

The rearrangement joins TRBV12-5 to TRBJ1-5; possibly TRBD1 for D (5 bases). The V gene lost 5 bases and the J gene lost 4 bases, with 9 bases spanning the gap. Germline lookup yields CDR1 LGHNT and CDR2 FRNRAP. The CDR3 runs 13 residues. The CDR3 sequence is CASGAGGNQPQHF. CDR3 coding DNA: TGTGCTAGTGGTGCGGGGGGAAATCAGCCCCAGCATTTT. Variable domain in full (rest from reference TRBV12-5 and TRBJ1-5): DARVTQTPRHKVTEMGQEVTMRCQPILGHNTVFWYRQTMMQGLELLAYFRNRAPLDDSGMPKDRFSAEMPDATLATLKIQPSEPRDSAVYFCASGAGGNQPQHFGDGTRLSIL.

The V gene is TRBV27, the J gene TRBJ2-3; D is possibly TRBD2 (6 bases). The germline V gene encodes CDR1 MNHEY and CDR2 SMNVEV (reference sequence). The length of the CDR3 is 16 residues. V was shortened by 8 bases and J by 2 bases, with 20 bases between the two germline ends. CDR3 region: CASGPFSGKYTDTQYF. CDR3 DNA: TGTGCCAGCGGGCCATTTAGCGGCAAATACACAGATACGCAGTATTTT.

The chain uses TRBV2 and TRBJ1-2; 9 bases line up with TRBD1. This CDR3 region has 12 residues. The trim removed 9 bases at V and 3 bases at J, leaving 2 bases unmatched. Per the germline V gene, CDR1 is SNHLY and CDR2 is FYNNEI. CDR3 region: CARQGADYGYTF. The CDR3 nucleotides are TGTGCCAGACAGGGGGCGGACTATGGCTACACCTTC. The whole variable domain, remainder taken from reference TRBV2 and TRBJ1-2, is EPEVTQTPSHQVTQMGQEVILRCVPISNHLYFYWYRQILGQKVEFLVSFYNNEISEKSEIFDDQFSVERPDGSNFTLKIRSTKLEDSAMYFCARQGADYGYTFGSGTRLTVV.

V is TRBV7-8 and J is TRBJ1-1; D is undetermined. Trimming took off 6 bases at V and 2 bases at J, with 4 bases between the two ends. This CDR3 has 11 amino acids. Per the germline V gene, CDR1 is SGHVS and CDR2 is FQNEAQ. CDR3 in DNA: TGTGCCAGCAGACAAAACACTGAAGCTTTCTTT. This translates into CASRQNTEAFF.

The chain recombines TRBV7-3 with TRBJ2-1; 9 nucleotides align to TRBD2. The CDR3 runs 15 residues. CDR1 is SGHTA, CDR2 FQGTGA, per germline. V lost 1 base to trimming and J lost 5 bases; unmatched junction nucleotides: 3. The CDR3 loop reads CASSLRAGGNNEQFF. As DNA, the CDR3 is TGTGCCAGCAGCTTAAGAGCGGGAGGTAACAATGAGCAGTTCTTC.

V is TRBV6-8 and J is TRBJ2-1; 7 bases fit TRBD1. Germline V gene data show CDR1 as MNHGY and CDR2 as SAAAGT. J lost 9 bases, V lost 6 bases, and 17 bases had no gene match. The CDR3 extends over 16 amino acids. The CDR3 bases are TGTGCCAGCAGAAAGGGACAGAAAAAAGGGTGGGGTGAGCAGTTCTTC. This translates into CASRKGQKKGWGEQFF.

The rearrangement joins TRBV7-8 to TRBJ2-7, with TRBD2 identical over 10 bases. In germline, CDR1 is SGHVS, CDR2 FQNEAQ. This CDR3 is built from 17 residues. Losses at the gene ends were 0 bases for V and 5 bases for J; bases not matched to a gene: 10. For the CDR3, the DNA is TGTGCCAGCAGCTTAGCGGGAAAACTAGCGGGAAAAGACGAGCAGTACTTC. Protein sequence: CASSLAGKLAGKDEQYF. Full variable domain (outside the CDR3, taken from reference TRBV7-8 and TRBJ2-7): GAGVSQSPRYKVAKRGQDVALRCDPISGHVSLFWYQQALGQGPEFLTYFQNEAQLDKSGLPSDRFFAERPEGSVSTLKIQRTQQEDSAVYLCASSLAGKLAGKDEQYFGPGTRLTVT.

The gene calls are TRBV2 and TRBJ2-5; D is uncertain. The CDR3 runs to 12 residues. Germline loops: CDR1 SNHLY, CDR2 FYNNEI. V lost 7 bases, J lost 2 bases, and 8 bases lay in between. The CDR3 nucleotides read TGTGCCAGCATAGTGAATCAAGAGACCCAGTACTTC. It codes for CASIVNQETQYF.

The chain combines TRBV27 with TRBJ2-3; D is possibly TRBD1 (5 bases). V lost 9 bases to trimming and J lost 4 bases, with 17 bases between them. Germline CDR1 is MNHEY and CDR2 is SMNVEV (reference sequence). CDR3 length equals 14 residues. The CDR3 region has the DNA TGTGCCAGTTCTAAGGGGATTCTAGCAGATACGCAGTATTTT. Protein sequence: CASSKGILADTQYF.

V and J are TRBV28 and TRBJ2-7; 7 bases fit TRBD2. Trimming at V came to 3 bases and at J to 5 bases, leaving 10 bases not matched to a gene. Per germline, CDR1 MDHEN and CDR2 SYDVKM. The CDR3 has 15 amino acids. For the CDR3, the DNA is TGTGCCAGCAGTTTGGCCGGGACTAAAGCAAACGAGCAGTACTTC. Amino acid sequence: CASSLAGTKANEQYF.

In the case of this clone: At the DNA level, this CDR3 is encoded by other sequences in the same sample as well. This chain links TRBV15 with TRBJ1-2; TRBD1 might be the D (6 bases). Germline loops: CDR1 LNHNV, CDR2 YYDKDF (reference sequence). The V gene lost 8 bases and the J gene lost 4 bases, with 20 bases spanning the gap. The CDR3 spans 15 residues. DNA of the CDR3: TGTGCCACCGGCGAGGGGGGGGCGCTGCTCTATGGCTACACCTTC. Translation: CATGEGGALLYGYTF.

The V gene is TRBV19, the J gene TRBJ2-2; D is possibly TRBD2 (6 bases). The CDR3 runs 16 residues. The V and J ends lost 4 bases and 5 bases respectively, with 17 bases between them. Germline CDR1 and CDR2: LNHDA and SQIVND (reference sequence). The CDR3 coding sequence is TGTGCCAGTAGTACGGCGGGACCGGGTCCGACCGGGGAGCTGTTTTTT. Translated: CASSTAGPGPTGELFF.

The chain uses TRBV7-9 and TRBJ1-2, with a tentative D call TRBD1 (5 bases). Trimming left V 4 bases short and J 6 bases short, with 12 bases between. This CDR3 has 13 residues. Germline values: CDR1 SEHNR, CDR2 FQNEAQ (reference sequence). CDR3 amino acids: CASSSNPGDGYTF. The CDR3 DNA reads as TGTGCCAGCAGCTCAAATCCGGGGGATGGCTACACCTTC.

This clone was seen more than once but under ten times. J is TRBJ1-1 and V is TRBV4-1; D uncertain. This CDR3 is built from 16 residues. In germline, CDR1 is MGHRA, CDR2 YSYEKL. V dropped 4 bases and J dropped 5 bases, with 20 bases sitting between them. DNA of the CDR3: TGCGCCAGCAGCCCCTTATATGAGGAGGTTAGAACTGAAGCTTTCTTT. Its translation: CASSPLYEEVRTEAFF.

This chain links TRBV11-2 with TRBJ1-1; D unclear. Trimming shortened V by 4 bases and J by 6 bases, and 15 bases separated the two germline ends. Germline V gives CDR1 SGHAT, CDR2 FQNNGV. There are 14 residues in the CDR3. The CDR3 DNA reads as TGTGCCAGCAGCTCTAGACGGGATCTCGCTGAAGCTTTCTTT. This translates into CASSSRRDLAEAFF.

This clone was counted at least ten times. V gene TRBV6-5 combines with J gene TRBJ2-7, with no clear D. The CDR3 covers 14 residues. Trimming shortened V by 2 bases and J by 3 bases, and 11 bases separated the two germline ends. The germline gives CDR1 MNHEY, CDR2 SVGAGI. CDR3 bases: TGTGCCAGCAGTTACAGCTCTTCCCTCTACGAGCAGTACTTC. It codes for CASSYSSSLYEQYF.

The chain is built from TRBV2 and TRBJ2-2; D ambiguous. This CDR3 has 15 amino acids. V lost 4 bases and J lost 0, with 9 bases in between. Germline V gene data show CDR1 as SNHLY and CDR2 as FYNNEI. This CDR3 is CASSVRRTNTGELFF. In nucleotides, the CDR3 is TGTGCCAGCAGTGTTAGGAGAACGAACACCGGGGAGCTGTTTTTT. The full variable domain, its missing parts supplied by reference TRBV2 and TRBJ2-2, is EPEVTQTPSHQVTQMGQEVILRCVPISNHLYFYWYRQILGQKVEFLVSFYNNEISEKSEIFDDQFSVERPDGSNFTLKIRSTKLEDSAMYFCASSVRRTNTGELFFGEGSRLTVL.

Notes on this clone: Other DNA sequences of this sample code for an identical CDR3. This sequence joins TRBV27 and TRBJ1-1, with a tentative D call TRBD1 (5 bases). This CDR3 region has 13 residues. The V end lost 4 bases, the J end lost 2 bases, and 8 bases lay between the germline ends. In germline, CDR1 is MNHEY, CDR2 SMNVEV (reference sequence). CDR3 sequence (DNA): TGTGCCAGCAGTTGGGGGGAAAACACTGAAGCTTTCTTT. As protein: CASSWGENTEAFF.

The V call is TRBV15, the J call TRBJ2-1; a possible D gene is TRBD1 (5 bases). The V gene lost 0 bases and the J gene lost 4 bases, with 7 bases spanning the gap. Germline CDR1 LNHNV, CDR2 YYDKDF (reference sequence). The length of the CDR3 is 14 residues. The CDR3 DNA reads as TGTGCCACCAGCAGAGAACAGGTTTACAATGAGCAGTTCTTC. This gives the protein CATSREQVYNEQFF.

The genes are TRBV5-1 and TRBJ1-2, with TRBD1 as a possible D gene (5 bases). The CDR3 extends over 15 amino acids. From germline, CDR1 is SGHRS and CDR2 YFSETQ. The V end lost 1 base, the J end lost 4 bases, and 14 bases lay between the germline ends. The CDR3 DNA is TGCGCCAGCAGCTTGAGGGGTTTAGTCCCCTATGGCTACACCTTC. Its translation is CASSLRGLVPYGYTF.

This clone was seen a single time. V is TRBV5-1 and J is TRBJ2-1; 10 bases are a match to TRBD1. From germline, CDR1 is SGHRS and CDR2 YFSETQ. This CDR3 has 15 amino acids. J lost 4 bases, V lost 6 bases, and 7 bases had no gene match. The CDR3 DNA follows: TGCGCCAGCAAAGCCGGGACAGGGGCGTACAATGAGCAGTTCTTC. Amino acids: CASKAGTGAYNEQFF.

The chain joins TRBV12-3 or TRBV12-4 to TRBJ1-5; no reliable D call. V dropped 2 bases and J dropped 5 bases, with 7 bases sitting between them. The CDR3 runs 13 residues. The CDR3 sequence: CASSLSQYQPQHF. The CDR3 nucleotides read TGTGCCAGCAGTTTATCACAGTATCAGCCCCAGCATTTT.